These 20 T cell receptor beta chains came from one sample sequenced in a study of tumor and adjacent non-tumor tissue in lung cancer. Three rounds of nested PCR, following a modified ARM-PCR protocol, produced the TCRbeta library. TCRdb re-called the multiplex PCR reads with MiXCR, one entry per CDR3 protein. This sample has some 74,000 distinct CDR3 sequences; approximately 77% occur once, and the top ten carry around 10%. This sample's RNA came from whole unsorted tissue. Sequencing input: lung tumor tissue. These receptors were taken from a woman between 40 and 50 years old with non-small cell lung cancer.

This clonotype was seen a handful of times. This chain links TRBV10-3 with TRBJ1-1; D uncertain. Germline V gene sequence: CDR1 ENHRY, CDR2 SYGVKD. Trimming cost V 3 bases and J 3 bases, with 5 bases left between them. CDR3 size: 12 residues. For the CDR3, the DNA is TGTGCCATCAGTGAAGTGGACACTGAAGCTTTCTTT. Amino acid sequence: CAISEVDTEAFF.

Notes on this clonotype: It is likely a read error, because the conserved phenylalanine at the end of the CDR3 is missing. V and J are TRBV11-2 and TRBJ2-6; the D gene is possibly TRBD1 (5 bases). CDR1 and CDR2 (germline): SGHAT, FQNNGV. This CDR3 region has 16 residues. The CDR3 DNA follows: TGTGCCAGCAGCTGGTCAGACCCCTCTGGGGCCAATGTCCTGACTCTC. Amino acid sequence: CASSWSDPSGANVLTL.

Turning to this clonotype: The junction and the germline gene differ at one end; a read error may be behind it. This chain links TRBV11-2 with TRBJ1-1; TRBD1 matches 8 bases. This CDR3 is built from 14 residues. Germline V gene lookup returns CDR1 SGHAT and CDR2 FQNNGV. For the CDR3, the DNA is TGCGCCAGCTGCCCCGACAGGGGAGGCACCGAAGCTTTCTTT. It codes for CASCPDRGGTEAFF.

With respect to this clonotype: Sequence at one end of the junction differs from germline and may be a read error. The DNA of the CDR3 is TGCGCCATCAGTGAGTCCCTAACTAACGGTGAAAATAAGCAGTTCTTC. It yields the protein CAISESLTNGENKQFF. The chain recombines TRBV10-3 with TRBJ2-1, with D unresolved. This CDR3 contains 16 residues. Germline V gene sequence: CDR1 ENHRY, CDR2 SYGVKD.

Worth noting for this clonotype: At one boundary the junction diverges from the germline segment, which might be a read error. The chain recombines TRBV5-4 with TRBJ1-5; no definite D call. The length of the CDR3 is 12 residues. Germline V lookup: CDR1 SGHNT, CDR2 YYREEE (reference sequence). The CDR3 coding sequence is TGTGCTTGGTGGGAGGCAGGTCAGCCTCAGCATTTT. Translating gives CAWWEAGQPQHF. Filled out from reference TRBV5-4 and TRBJ1-5, the complete variable domain reads ETGVTQSPTHLIKTRGQQVTLRCSSQSGHNTVSWYQQALGQGPQFIFQYYREEENGRGNFPPRFSGLQFPNYSSELNVNALELDDSALYLCAWWEAGQPQHFGDGTRLSIL.

On this clonotype itself: Here the CDR3 omits its conserved ending phenylalanine or tryptophan, so a read error is the likely source. V is TRBV6-5 and J is TRBJ1-1; D gene unclear. Germline loops: CDR1 MNHEY, CDR2 SVGAGI. The V end lost 2 bases, the J end lost 4 bases, and 17 bases lay between the germline ends. This CDR3 has 16 amino acids. The CDR3 DNA reads TGTGCCAGCAGTTACACTGGTGGCCCCAAGGGCACTGAAGCTTTCTAT. Translation: CASSYTGGPKGTEAFY.

This clonotype was detected only a few times. The chain is built from TRBV5-1 and TRBJ2-4; 9 nucleotides line up with TRBD2. Looked up from germline, CDR1 is SGHRS and CDR2 is YFSETQ. This CDR3 has 17 residues. V shed 0 bases and J 7 bases; nucleotides not matched to a gene: 11. CDR3 nucleotides: TGCGCCAGCAGCTTGGAGGGTAGCGGGGGAGGGGAGAACATTCAGTACTTC. It encodes CASSLEGSGGGENIQYF.

Comments on this clonotype: One base away lies a much larger clone, so this may be a sequencing read error. The rearrangement joins TRBV20-1 to TRBJ2-3, with TRBD2 as a possible D gene (6 bases). Trimming stripped 1 base from V and 4 bases from J, with 15 bases between. Per the germline V gene, CDR1 is DFQATT and CDR2 is SNEGSKA (reference sequence). This CDR3 is 15 amino acids long. The chain's CDR3 is CSARARQAGADTQYF. In DNA form, the CDR3 reads TGCAGTGCTAGAGCGAGACAAGCGGGCGCAGATACGCAGTATTTT.

Turning to this clonotype: The conserved phenylalanine or tryptophan normally closing the CDR3 is absent here, so this likely arose from a read error. The J gene is TRBJ1-6, the V gene TRBV11-2; D possibly corresponds to TRBD1 (6 bases). Germline V gene sequence: CDR1 SGHAT, CDR2 FQNNGV. The CDR3 is 15 amino acids. CDR3 loop: CDSSSDGQLNSPLHS. As DNA, the CDR3 is TGTGACAGTAGCTCGGACGGACAGCTAAATTCACCCCTCCACTCA.

For this clonotype: This likely comes from a read error, as the CDR3 has no conserved phenylalanine or tryptophan at its end. The rearrangement joins TRBV28 to TRBJ2-7; D gene ambiguous. The germline V gene encodes CDR1 MDHEN and CDR2 SYDVKM. The CDR3 totals 13 residues. The DNA of the CDR3 is TGCGCCAGCAGAGCCCAGTCCCTCCCCGAGCAGTACTTA. Residues: CASRAQSLPEQYL.

Concerning this clonotype: Just one base apart from a much larger clone, this may be a read error. The rearrangement joins TRBV7-6 to TRBJ2-1, with D hard to call. The CDR3 has 14 residues. CDR1 is SGHVS and CDR2 is FNYEAQ in the germline V gene. The ends were cut back, 5 bases at V and 3 bases at J, with 11 bases in the middle. The CDR3 nucleotides are TGTGCCAGCAGCATAGACTCCATCTACAATGAGCAGTTCTTC. Its protein product is CASSIDSIYNEQFF.

Notes on this clonotype: One junction end does not reproduce the germline sequence, and a read error may be involved. V and J are TRBV11-2 and TRBJ2-7; TRBD1 matches 12 bases. The CDR3 is made up of 14 amino acids. Germline V gene sequence: CDR1 SGHAT, CDR2 FQNNGV. CDR3 protein: CASSAGQGAYEEYF. The CDR3 DNA follows: TGTGCCAGCAGTGCGGGACAGGGGGCCTACGAGGAGTACTTC.

Comment on this clonotype: A much larger clone lies one base from this, so it may be a read error. For the CDR3, the DNA is TGCGCCAGCAGCTTGGAACTTCGGGCCTACGAGCAGTACTTC. Translation gives CASSLELRAYEQYF. The genes are TRBV5-1 and TRBJ2-7; D uncertain. This CDR3 is 14 amino acids long. Germline V gene data show CDR1 as SGHRS and CDR2 as YFSETQ. The V end lost 0 bases, the J end lost 2 bases, and 9 bases lay between the germline ends. Full variable domain (outside the CDR3, taken from reference TRBV5-1 and TRBJ2-7): KAGVTQTPRYLIKTRGQQVTLSCSPISGHRSVSWYQQTPGQGLQFLFEYFSETQRNKGNFPGRFSGRQFSNSRSEMNVSTLELGDSALYLCASSLELRAYEQYFGPGTRLTVT.

This clonotype was observed a handful of times. Relative to the germline gene, one junction end is altered; a read error may explain this. This sequence joins TRBV6-6 and TRBJ2-5, with 8 bases fitting TRBD2. The germline V gene has CDR1 MNHNY and CDR2 SVGAGI (reference sequence). The CDR3 has 15 residues. CDR3 nucleotide sequence: TGTGCCAACAGTTACGATTCGGGGGGGAGTCATACCCAGTACTTC. This codes for CANSYDSGGSHTQYF.

This clonotype was counted a few times. One junction end does not reproduce the germline sequence, and a read error may be involved. The chain is built from TRBV6-2 or TRBV6-3 and TRBJ2-1; 7 bases map to TRBD2. The CDR3 has 14 amino acids. The germline V gene encodes CDR1 MNHEY and CDR2 SVGEGT. CDR3 sequence (DNA): TGTGCCGGTACTTCGATGCGGGAGCGAAATGAACAGTTCTTC. This translates into CAGTSMRERNEQFF.

Details on this clonotype: A read error may produce the germline difference seen at one junction end. The chain links TRBV10-1 to TRBJ2-1; 7 bases fit TRBD2. The CDR3 length is 14 residues. CDR1 is WNHNN, CDR2 SYGVQD, per germline (reference sequence). The CDR3 DNA sequence: TGCACCAGCAGTGGGGGGGGTTCCTACAACGAGCAGTTCTTC. This translates into CTSSGGGSYNEQFF.

On this clonotype: At one end, the junction sequence differs from germline, possibly due to a read error. The chain combines TRBV28 with TRBJ2-2, with D perhaps TRBD1 (8 bases). Germline CDR1 MDHEN, CDR2 SYDVKM. This CDR3 contains 15 residues. In nucleotides, the CDR3 is TGTACCAGCAGGGGGCCGGGGGGGAACACCGGGGAGCTGTTTTTT. Amino acid sequence: CTSRGPGGNTGELFF.

This clonotype was seen once. A read error is likely, as this CDR3 ends without the conserved phenylalanine or tryptophan. The DNA is omitted, as the CDR3 cannot be located on it reliably, and the CDR3 follows TCRdb's listing. The chain couples TRBV11-2 to TRBJ2-7. Germline values: CDR1 SGHAT, CDR2 FQNNGV. The CDR3 spans 14 residues, counting both ends. CDR3 amino acids: CASSLVSNSYEQCL.

This clonotype was observed at least ten times. The chain links TRBV12-3 or TRBV12-4 to TRBJ2-1; TRBD2 matches 15 bases. The junction had 7 bases not matched to a gene; V was cut back by 6 bases and J by 10 bases. CDR3 length: 15 amino acids. CDR3 amino acids: CASSSGLAGGREQFF. CDR3 DNA sequence: TGTGCCAGCAGCAGCGGACTAGCGGGGGGGCGGGAGCAGTTCTTC.

This chain joins TRBV27 and TRBJ2-2; D gene unclear. Germline V gene sequence: CDR1 MNHEY, CDR2 SMNVEV (reference sequence). Trimming cost V 5 bases and J 4 bases, with 8 bases left between them. The CDR3 has 13 residues. CDR3 residues: CASSTRGTGELFF. The CDR3 nucleotides read TGTGCCAGCAGTACCCGAGGCACCGGGGAGCTGTTTTTT.